The 20 T cell receptor beta chains given below trace back to one sample, sequenced in a study of T cell responses to AZD1222 COVID-19 vaccine (dated by TCRdb to the early 2020s). The time point label here, explained by the study, means: baseline before first vaccination. Library preparation used the immunoSEQ multiplex PCR assay. Sourced from immuneACCESS, this table was stored by TCRdb with only in-frame sequences that have V and J called. A share of the clones is absent; for the studies checked, an unresolved V gene accounts for under half, and the remainder has no known explanation. This sample gives about 150,000 clones in total; 88% of them show up just once. Of the sample, around 3% is held by the ten largest clones. This specimen was peripheral blood, taken on day 0 of AZD1222 vaccination. These TCRs come from an adult in good health.

The V gene is TRBV5-5, the J gene TRBJ2-7; unclear D gene. V lost 0 bases, J lost 3 bases, and 10 bases lay in between. The CDR3 has 14 amino acids. CDR1 is SGHKS, CDR2 YYEKEE, per germline (reference sequence). CDR3 protein: CASSLEAMGYEQYF. Here the CDR3 DNA reads TGTGCCAGCAGCTTGGAGGCCATGGGCTACGAGCAGTACTTC.

This rearrangement joins TRBV2 to TRBJ2-3, with D perhaps matching TRBD1 (5 bases). V was cut by 6 bases and J by 5 bases, with 24 bases left in between. The germline V gene has CDR1 SNHLY and CDR2 FYNNEI. The CDR3 runs to 17 residues. This CDR3 is CASRDLGASPVRDTQYF. The CDR3 nucleotides read TGTGCCAGCAGGGACCTTGGGGCCTCCCCGGTAAGAGATACGCAGTATTTT.

The chain recombines TRBV7-9 with TRBJ1-2; TRBD1 aligns across 7 bases. V dropped 1 base and J dropped 8; count of bases not matched to a gene: 4. CDR1 is SEHNR, CDR2 FQNEAQ, per germline (reference sequence). The CDR3 length is 13 residues. This CDR3 is CASSLGQGDGYTF. The CDR3 DNA is TGTGCCAGCAGCTTAGGCCAGGGGGACGGCTACACCTTC.

The genes are TRBV3-1 (or the pseudogene TRBV3-2) and TRBJ1-4; no definite D call. Trimming took 1 base from V and 5 from J, leaving 14 bases between them. CDR1 is LGHDT and CDR2 is YNNKEL in the germline V gene (reference sequence). CDR3 length: 16 residues. This chain's CDR3 is CASSQAGVMMNEKLFF. As DNA, the CDR3 is TGTGCCAGCAGCCAAGCCGGGGTTATGATGAATGAAAAACTGTTTTTT.

V is TRBV7-8 and J is TRBJ1-1; D gene uncertain. Trimming cost V 1 base and J 1 base, with 10 bases left between them. Germline V CDR1 and CDR2: SGHVS, FQNEAQ. The CDR3 has 15 amino acids. The CDR3 DNA is TGTGCCAGCAGCTTAGGTGTCAGGCAGAACACTGAAGCTTTCTTT. It is translated as CASSLGVRQNTEAFF.

This clone occurred many times. The genes are TRBV2 and TRBJ1-1; D is perhaps TRBD1 (5 bases). The CDR3 consists of 13 residues. Germline values: CDR1 SNHLY, CDR2 FYNNEI. V lost 7 bases and J lost 5, with 14 bases in between. Here the CDR3 DNA reads TGTGCCAGCACCCAGGGAGAGGGGACTGAAGCTTTCTTT. It codes for CASTQGEGTEAFF.

The V and J genes are TRBV28 and TRBJ2-5, with D perhaps given as TRBD1 or TRBD2 (6 bases each). From germline, CDR1 is MDHEN and CDR2 SYDVKM. Between the trimmed V and J ends, which lost 5 bases and 5 bases, there was a span of 15 bases. The CDR3 length is 14 residues. CDR3: CASSGPTRGETQYF. The CDR3 DNA follows: TGTGCCAGCAGTGGTCCGACTAGGGGGGAGACCCAGTACTTC.

The V and J genes are TRBV28 and TRBJ2-7, with 7 positions matching TRBD1. Germline values: CDR1 MDHEN, CDR2 SYDVKM. The CDR3 length is 12 residues. After removal of 6 bases from V and 2 bases from J, the junction contained 1 base not matched to a gene. The chain's CDR3 is CASRQGTYEQYF. The CDR3 DNA reads as TGTGCCAGCAGACAGGGGACCTACGAGCAGTACTTC.

V and J are TRBV10-2 and TRBJ2-2; 9 bases match TRBD1. V dropped 10 bases and J dropped 1; count of bases not matched to a gene: 4. The CDR3 is 14 residues long. CDR1 is WSHSY and CDR2 is SAAADI in the germline V gene. CDR3 nucleotides: TGCGCCACCCCGGGACAGGGGAACACCGGGGAGCTGTTTTTT. This codes for CATPGQGNTGELFF.

This clone was observed once. This chain uses TRBV29-1 with TRBJ2-2; 11 bases line up with TRBD1. Unmatched junction bases numbered 6, after V lost 7 bases and J lost 5 bases. The germline V gene has CDR1 SQVTM and CDR2 ANQGSEA. This CDR3 is 14 amino acids long. As DNA, the CDR3 is TGCAGCGGTCTCGGGACAGGGGGAACCGGGGAGCTGTTTTTT. Amino acid sequence: CSGLGTGGTGELFF.

V and J are TRBV9 and TRBJ1-3, with TRBD1 matching over 10 bases. The CDR3 is 16 residues long. From germline, CDR1 is SGDLS and CDR2 YYNGEE. The J segment lost 4 bases and the V segment lost 3 bases, leaving 7 bases of the junction unmatched. CDR3 amino acids: CASSGQDRGFGNTIYF. The CDR3 region has the DNA TGTGCCAGCAGCGGGCAGGACAGGGGGTTCGGAAACACCATATATTTT. Full variable domain (missing parts from reference TRBV9 and TRBJ1-3): DSGVTQTPKHLITATGQRVTLRCSPRSGDLSVYWYQQSLDQGLQFLIQYYNGEERAKGNILERFSAQQFPDLHSELNLSSLELGDSALYFCASSGQDRGFGNTIYFGEGSWLTVV.

This clone was recorded once. The gene calls are TRBV25-1 and TRBJ2-2, with TRBD1 matching 7 bases. This CDR3 comprises 14 residues. Germline lookup yields CDR1 MGHDK and CDR2 SYGVNS. Germline trimming cut 3 bases from V and 6 bases from J; bases unmatched to any gene: 4. The CDR3 spells CASSEITGAGELFF. In DNA, the CDR3 is TGTGCCAGCAGTGAGATAACAGGGGCCGGGGAGCTGTTTTTT.

The chain employs TRBV12-3 or TRBV12-4 and TRBJ1-5, with D unclear. The CDR3 has 12 amino acids. Between the trimmed V and J ends, which lost 3 bases and 2 bases, there was a span of 2 bases. The CDR3 sequence: CASSLGNQPQHF. The CDR3 DNA reads as TGTGCCAGCAGTTTGGGCAATCAGCCCCAGCATTTT.

CDR3 DNA: TGCGCCAGCAGCACCCGACAGGCGGGCGAGCAGTACTTC. Its translation: CASSTRQAGEQYF. The rearrangement links TRBV4-3 to TRBJ2-7, with D possibly matching TRBD1 (6 bases). Per the germline V gene, CDR1 is LGHNA and CDR2 is YSLEER. The CDR3 spans 13 residues. The V end was cut by 5 bases, the J end by 6 bases, with 14 bases between.

This chain uses TRBV9 with TRBJ2-1; perhaps TRBD1 as D (6 bases). The CDR3 contains 15 residues. Trimming removed 0 bases at V and 4 bases at J, with 11 bases between. Germline V lookup: CDR1 SGDLS, CDR2 YYNGEE. Here the CDR3 reads CASSVDPTGYNEQFF. CDR3 in DNA: TGTGCCAGCAGCGTAGATCCGACAGGATACAATGAGCAGTTCTTC.

This chain uses TRBV7-9 with TRBJ2-1; the match to TRBD2 covers 9 bases. This CDR3 contains 12 residues. V was clipped by 6 bases and J by 10 bases; unmatched bases: 4. Germline CDR1 is SEHNR and CDR2 is FQNEAQ (reference sequence). CDR3 protein: CASRRLAGEQFF. The DNA of the CDR3 is TGTGCCAGCAGGCGTCTAGCGGGGGAGCAGTTCTTC.

The chain links TRBV12-5 to TRBJ2-7; possibly TRBD1 or TRBD2 for D (6 bases each). In germline, CDR1 is LGHNT, CDR2 FRNRAP. The CDR3 length is 13 residues. Between the trimmed V and J ends, which lost 4 bases and 7 bases, there was a span of 14 bases. The CDR3 DNA follows: TGTGCTAGTGGTTCCACAGGGAGGAAGGAGCAGTACTTC. Amino acid sequence: CASGSTGRKEQYF. The full variable domain, completed using reference TRBV12-5 and TRBJ2-7, is DARVTQTPRHKVTEMGQEVTMRCQPILGHNTVFWYRQTMMQGLELLAYFRNRAPLDDSGMPKDRFSAEMPDATLATLKIQPSEPRDSAVYFCASGSTGRKEQYFGPGTRLTVT.

V is TRBV7-2 and J is TRBJ2-7; 8 positions match TRBD2. Looked up from germline, CDR1 is SGHTA and CDR2 is FQGNSA. V lost 5 bases and J lost 0; bases outside the gene matches: 6. The CDR3 contains 15 residues. The CDR3 is CASSLAGGYSYEQYF. The CDR3, as DNA: TGTGCCAGCAGCCTTGCGGGGGGATACTCCTACGAGCAGTACTTC.

The gene calls are TRBV9 and TRBJ1-5; 10 bases agree with TRBD1. Looked up from germline, CDR1 is SGDLS and CDR2 is YYNGEE. V shed 3 bases and J 16 bases; nucleotides not matched to a gene: 10. This CDR3 has 13 residues. CDR3 sequence: CASSERPRQGAHF. The DNA of the CDR3 is TGTGCCAGCAGCGAAAGGCCCCGACAGGGGGCCCATTTT.

The chain employs TRBV7-2 and TRBJ2-1; 8 nucleotides agree with TRBD2. The junction had 7 bases not matched to a gene; V was cut back by 2 bases and J by 7 bases. The CDR3 extends over 15 amino acids. Looked up from germline, CDR1 is SGHTA and CDR2 is FQGNSA. The CDR3 reads CASSLSSGGWNEQFF. CDR3 DNA: TGTGCCAGCAGCTTATCCTCGGGGGGGTGGAATGAGCAGTTCTTC.